These 5 T cell receptor beta chains originate from one sample sequenced in a study of response to subunit inactivated influenza vaccine. TCRdb reprocessed the RT-PCR reads via MiXCR and lists one record per CDR3 protein. The repertoire holds about 570,000 distinct CDR3 sequences, with about 11% as singletons. The sample was also linked to a second study, of T cells expressing NK-cell markers. This second study says: It was by 5'RACE template switching with UMIs that TCR beta cDNA was made.

The sample consisted of PBMCs from blood, taken on the day of vaccination. These TCRs come from a man between 45 and 60 years old who received an inactivated influenza vaccine.

This clonotype was seen only a few times. The chain employs TRBV7-2 and TRBJ2-3, with 8 bases that match TRBD2. Looked up from germline, CDR1 is SGHTA and CDR2 is FQGNSA. The J segment lost 2 bases and the V segment lost 3 bases, leaving 10 bases of the junction unmatched. The length of the CDR3 is 17 residues. The CDR3 DNA sequence: TGTGCCAGCAGCTTCCTCGGGTTAGCGGGGACCACAGATACGCAGTATTTT. This codes for CASSFLGLAGTTDTQYF.

This clonotype was recorded a few times. The CDR3 is CASSYSISQPQHF. The DNA for the CDR3 is TGTGCCAGCAGTTACTCGATATCTCAGCCCCAGCATTTT. The V gene is TRBV6-5, the J gene TRBJ1-5, with D unresolved. Trimming cost V 0 bases and J 6 bases, with 6 bases left between them. Germline lookup yields CDR1 MNHEY and CDR2 SVGAGI. The CDR3 has 13 amino acids.

There are many counts of this clonotype. The chain recombines TRBV11-2 with TRBJ2-5, with 7 bases fitting TRBD2. The CDR3 spans 13 residues. Germline loops: CDR1 SGHAT, CDR2 FQNNGV. Germline trimming cut 6 bases from V and 1 base from J; bases unmatched to any gene: 2. CDR3 residues: CASSRGVQETQYF. Written as DNA, the CDR3 is TGTGCCAGCAGTCGGGGGGTCCAAGAGACCCAGTACTTC.

Only a few counts were recorded for this clonotype. The gene calls are TRBV12-3 or TRBV12-4 and TRBJ1-2; TRBD1 aligns across 8 bases. The CDR3 extends over 13 amino acids. The junction had 3 bases not matched to a gene; V was cut back by 8 bases and J by 1 base. In nucleotides, the CDR3 is TGTGCCAGCGCGGACAGGGATAACTATGGCTACACCTTC. Translating gives CASADRDNYGYTF.

J is TRBJ2-2 and V is TRBV7-2; D ambiguous. The V end lost 3 bases, the J end lost 0 bases, and 8 bases lay between the germline ends. The CDR3 extends over 15 amino acids. Germline CDR1 SGHTA, CDR2 FQGNSA. This chain's CDR3 is CASSFLTANTGELFF. The CDR3 bases are TGTGCCAGCAGCTTTCTTACGGCGAACACCGGGGAGCTGTTTTTT.